One T cell receptor beta chain is described in this entry. This sample was taken from a study of blood T cell repertoires in COVID-19. The overall study: Specimens from acute and convalescent COVID-19 originated in the United States, Italy and Spain.

Individuals aged 18 to 89 years were recruited from 24 US areas. Assignments of participants to cohorts depended upon their own reported clinical history. TCRdb keeps only in-frame clones here, not all; method: immunoSEQ multiplex PCR. Of a few hundred thousand clones in the sample, 80% to 90% were seen once. CDR1 is SQVTM, CDR2 ANQGSEA, per germline. The germline V and J ends were trimmed by 3 bases and 9 bases, with 9 bases remaining between them. This CDR3 is built from 11 residues. The origin of this receptor is a woman younger than 35 who had recovered from COVID-19. The sequenced sample was PBMCs or T cells enriched from blood (not recorded which). This rearrangement joins TRBV29-1 to TRBJ2-1, with D possibly TRBD1 on 5 matching bases. The CDR3 reads CSVDRGAEQFF. In DNA, the CDR3 is TGCAGCGTTGATAGGGGCGCTGAGCAGTTCTTC.